In this sample, the clone carrying this T cell receptor (beta chain) turned up a few times. TCRdb passed the RT-PCR reads through MiXCR, listing each CDR3 protein once. Of more than 850,000 distinct CDR3 sequences in the sample, under 20% are singletons; the top ten hold approximately 5.9%. This sample was included in a study of patients and donors after allogeneic stem cell transplantation. Trimming took off 1 base at V and 3 bases at J, with 11 bases between the two ends. Germline V lookup: CDR1 SGHRS, CDR2 YFSETQ. This CDR3 comprises 15 residues. This TCR was sampled from a human donor who was either an allogeneic HSCT recipient or a stem cell or donor lymphocyte infusion donor (not recorded which). It is not recorded whose cells these are; they may come from a transplant donor. V gene TRBV5-1 combines with J gene TRBJ2-1; unclear D gene. The source material was blood, either unsorted or a sorted T cell fraction (not recorded which). CDR3 bases: TGCGCCAGCAGCTTGCTTTGGCGGCTCTACAATGAGCAGTTCTTC. Protein sequence: CASSLLWRLYNEQFF. Full variable domain (missing parts from reference TRBV5-1 and TRBJ2-1): KAGVTQTPRYLIKTRGQQVTLSCSPISGHRSVSWYQQTPGQGLQFLFEYFSETQRNKGNFPGRFSGRQFSNSRSEMNVSTLELGDSALYLCASSLLWRLYNEQFFGPGTRLTVL.